This entry lists 16 T cell receptor beta chains sequenced from one sample in a study of T cell responses to AZD1222 COVID-19 vaccine. Libraries were prepared by immunoSEQ multiplex PCR; TCRdb keeps only in-frame clonotypes and omits some of them. Here the sample spans some 150,000 clones, approximately 90% being singletons. The starting material was peripheral blood, obtained 28 days after the second AZD1222 dose. The origin of the receptors is an adult who received the AZD1222 COVID-19 vaccine.

The chain uses TRBV30 and TRBJ2-2, with D unresolved. CDR3 length: 12 residues. The germline V gene encodes CDR1 GTSNPN and CDR2 SVGIG (reference sequence). V was cut by 4 bases and J by 6 bases, with 9 bases left in between. The CDR3 spells CAWTHVAGELFF. The CDR3 coding sequence is TGTGCCTGGACCCACGTGGCCGGGGAGCTGTTTTTT.

This clone was seen a handful of times. V usage is TRBV7-9 and J usage is TRBJ2-1; 13 bases agree with TRBD2. The CDR3 is 19 residues long. Germline values: CDR1 SEHNR, CDR2 FQNEAQ (reference sequence). J gave up 0 bases and V 4 bases, and 9 bases lay outside the gene matches. Here the CDR3 reads CASSSLTSGGAYSYNEQFF. The CDR3 DNA reads TGTGCCAGCAGCTCCCTCACTAGCGGGGGGGCCTACTCCTACAATGAGCAGTTCTTC.

The chain uses TRBV4-2 and TRBJ1-1; 7 bases are shared with TRBD1. There are 15 residues in the CDR3. With 0 bases clipped from V and 5 bases from J, the junction kept 6 bases outside the gene matches. Germline CDR1 reads LGHNA; CDR2 reads YNFKEQ. The CDR3 nucleotides are TGTGCCAGCAGCCAAGATCTAGGGGGCCGAACTGAAGCTTTCTTT. Translation: CASSQDLGGRTEAFF.

The chain has TRBV9 and TRBJ1-1, with D unclear. The CDR3 extends over 15 amino acids. Germline V CDR1 and CDR2: SGDLS, YYNGEE. Trimming left V 4 bases short and J 1 base short, with 14 bases between. CDR3 sequence: CASSPRGNQNTEAFF. CDR3 coding DNA: TGTGCCAGCAGCCCTCGGGGAAACCAGAACACTGAAGCTTTCTTT. The full variable domain, its missing parts supplied by reference TRBV9 and TRBJ1-1, is DSGVTQTPKHLITATGQRVTLRCSPRSGDLSVYWYQQSLDQGLQFLIQYYNGEERAKGNILERFSAQQFPDLHSELNLSSLELGDSALYFCASSPRGNQNTEAFFGQGTRLTVV.

V and J are TRBV2 and TRBJ2-6; perhaps TRBD1 as D (5 bases). This CDR3 region has 16 residues. Trimming shortened V by 2 bases and J by 2 bases, and 10 bases separated the two germline ends. The germline CDR1 and CDR2 sequences are SNHLY and FYNNEI. The CDR3 region is CASSEYQGTGANVLTF. The CDR3, as DNA: TGTGCCAGCAGTGAATATCAGGGAACTGGGGCCAACGTCCTGACTTTC.

The chain couples TRBV5-1 to TRBJ2-7; a possible D gene is TRBD2 (5 bases). The V gene lost 0 bases and the J gene lost 3 bases, with 10 bases spanning the gap. The CDR3 runs to 14 residues. Germline CDR1 and CDR2: SGHRS and YFSETQ. The CDR3 nucleotides read TGCGCCAGCAGCTTGGAGCGGTACGGCTACGAGCAGTACTTC. Encoded protein: CASSLERYGYEQYF.

The CDR3 coding sequence is TGCAGCGTCCTTCAGGGGGCAGGGGGCACAGATACGCAGTATTTT. Translating gives CSVLQGAGGTDTQYF. V gene TRBV29-1 combines with J gene TRBJ2-3, with 8 positions matching TRBD1. This CDR3 has 15 residues. V shed 6 bases and J 1 base; nucleotides not matched to a gene: 9. Germline-derived CDR1 and CDR2 are SQVTM and ANQGSEA.

J is TRBJ1-4 and V is TRBV3-1 (or the pseudogene TRBV3-2); 7 nucleotides line up with TRBD1. The V gene's germline CDR1 is LGHDT and CDR2 YNNKEL (reference sequence). Losses at the gene ends were 4 bases for V and 7 bases for J; bases not matched to a gene: 6. CDR3 size: 14 residues. CDR3 amino acids: CASSLGQWGEKLFF. In DNA form, the CDR3 reads TGTGCCAGCAGCCTGGGACAGTGGGGTGAAAAACTGTTTTTT.

The genes are TRBV19 and TRBJ1-3, with a possible D match to TRBD1 (6 bases). Trimming pared 4 bases from V and 0 bases from J, leaving 10 bases between. This CDR3 has 15 residues. The germline V gene has CDR1 LNHDA and CDR2 SQIVND (reference sequence). CDR3 sequence (DNA): TGTGCCAGTAGTAACTGGGACAACTCTGGAAACACCATATATTTT. Its protein is CASSNWDNSGNTIYF.

The rearrangement links TRBV4-1 to TRBJ1-5, with D hard to call. The length of the CDR3 is 13 residues. CDR1 and CDR2 (germline): MGHRA, YSYEKL. Trimming cost V 1 base and J 10 bases, with 11 bases left between them. CDR3 DNA sequence: TGCGCCAGCAGCCAAGGCCTTAATCGCCCCCAGCATTTT. It codes for CASSQGLNRPQHF.

This chain links TRBV9 with TRBJ1-2; D not certain. The CDR3 has 17 residues. Germline V gene lookup returns CDR1 SGDLS and CDR2 YYNGEE. V shed 4 bases and J shed 1 base, with 20 bases lying between them. DNA for the CDR3: TGTGCCAGCAGCTTGGCCCCGGGCAGGCGAGATAACTATGGCTACACCTTC. Amino acid sequence: CASSLAPGRRDNYGYTF. The complete variable domain, with remaining parts taken from reference TRBV9 and TRBJ1-2, reads DSGVTQTPKHLITATGQRVTLRCSPRSGDLSVYWYQQSLDQGLQFLIQYYNGEERAKGNILERFSAQQFPDLHSELNLSSLELGDSALYFCASSLAPGRRDNYGYTFGSGTRLTVV.

The rearrangement links TRBV6-9 to TRBJ1-1; D remains unclear. Trimming removed 1 base at V and 11 bases at J, with 11 bases between. CDR1 and CDR2 (germline): MNHGY, SVAAGI. This CDR3 spans 12 amino acids. CDR3 DNA: TGTGCCAGCAGTTATTTCCCCGCCATTGCTTTCTTT. Its protein product is CASSYFPAIAFF.

The chain employs TRBV5-5 and TRBJ1-1; possibly TRBD1 for D (6 bases). The CDR3 has 14 amino acids. Between the trimmed V and J ends, which lost 4 bases and 5 bases, there was a span of 15 bases. Germline-derived CDR1 and CDR2 are SGHKS and YYEKEE (reference sequence). The CDR3 here is CASSPVGGGTEAFF. The CDR3 bases are TGTGCCAGCAGCCCGGTAGGGGGAGGGACTGAAGCTTTCTTT.

The J gene is TRBJ2-2, the V gene TRBV5-4; D not resolved. The CDR3 is 14 residues long. Trimming took off 0 bases at V and 6 bases at J, with 9 bases between the two ends. CDR1 is SGHNT, CDR2 YYREEE, per germline (reference sequence). CDR3 amino acids: CASSLDLESGELFF. The CDR3 DNA sequence: TGTGCCAGCAGCTTGGATCTAGAGTCCGGGGAGCTGTTTTTT.

The V and J genes are TRBV21-1 and TRBJ1-6; TRBD1, the D gene given by the table, was not confirmed from the DNA. TRBV21-1 is a listed pseudogene. This CDR3 is 15 amino acids long. The CDR3 region is CASSIRTGPNSPLHF. CDR3 DNA sequence: TGTGCCAGCAGCATCAGGACAGGACCGAATTCACCCCTCCACTTT.

The chain joins TRBV25-1 to TRBJ2-1; D not resolved. The CDR3 runs 15 residues. Looked up from germline, CDR1 is MGHDK and CDR2 is SYGVNS. Trimming stripped 2 bases from V and 2 bases from J, with 10 bases between. CDR3 region: CASSEKVEAYNEQFF. In nucleotides, the CDR3 is TGTGCCAGCAGTGAAAAAGTTGAGGCCTACAATGAGCAGTTCTTC.